These 23 T cell receptor beta chains came from one sample sequenced in a study of T cells after yellow fever vaccination. TCRdb analysed the 5' RACE reads with MiXCR anew, one entry per CDR3 protein. The sample gives 400,000 or so distinct CDR3 sequences, around 20% of which show up once; roughly 19% is in the top ten. This material consisted of PBMCs, taken before the yellow fever booster vaccination. Receptors were obtained from a man between 18 and 29 years old who received the YFV17D yellow fever vaccine.

Concerning this clonotype: This is likely a read error, given that the CDR3 carries no conserved phenylalanine or tryptophan at its end. This chain connects TRBV3-1 to TRBJ2-1; 10 nucleotides align to TRBD2. Germline V CDR1 and CDR2: LGHDT, YNNKEL (reference sequence). V was pared by 1 base and J by 5 bases, with 14 bases of the junction left unmatched. This CDR3 has 19 amino acids. CDR3 loop: CASSQASGLAAATDNEQFS. For the CDR3, the DNA is TGTGCCAGCAGCCAAGCCTCAGGACTAGCGGCGGCAACCGACAATGAGCAGTTCTCC.

The chain links TRBV5-1 to TRBJ2-1; no clear D. This CDR3 is built from 13 residues. V lost 0 bases and J lost 5, with 6 bases in between. Germline V gene sequence: CDR1 SGHRS, CDR2 YFSETQ. The CDR3 sequence: CASSLVQDNEQFF. The CDR3 DNA is TGCGCCAGCAGCTTGGTTCAGGACAATGAGCAGTTCTTC.

This clonotype came up a few times. The chain employs TRBV28 and TRBJ2-1; a weak D match, TRBD1 (6 bases). This CDR3 comprises 15 residues. V was cut by 5 bases and J by 6 bases, with 17 bases left in between. CDR1 and CDR2 (germline): MDHEN, SYDVKM. CDR3 in amino acids: CASSPWGTLGNEQFF. The CDR3 DNA is TGTGCCAGCAGTCCCTGGGGGACACTGGGCAATGAGCAGTTCTTC. Full variable domain (missing parts from reference TRBV28 and TRBJ2-1): DVKVTQSSRYLVKRTGEKVFLECVQDMDHENMFWYRQDPGLGLRLIYFSYDVKMKEKGDIPEGYSVSREKKERFSLILESASTNQTSMYLCASSPWGTLGNEQFFGPGTRLTVL.

This clonotype showed up just a few times. V gene TRBV12-3 or TRBV12-4 combines with J gene TRBJ2-4, with D possibly being TRBD2 (6 bases). This CDR3 comprises 17 residues. The germline V and J ends were trimmed by 4 bases and 0 bases, with 16 bases remaining between them. CDR3 loop: CASSSPRGSGAKNIQYF. The CDR3 DNA reads as TGTGCCAGCAGTTCCCCTAGGGGTAGCGGAGCCAAAAACATTCAGTACTTC.

This clonotype was detected ten times or more. The genes are TRBV5-6 and TRBJ2-2, with D perhaps TRBD1 (6 bases). This CDR3 is built from 15 residues. Germline loops: CDR1 SGHDT, CDR2 YYEEEE. Trimming cost V 3 bases and J 6 bases, with 15 bases left between them. Here the CDR3 reads CASSSEKQGAGELFF. Written as DNA, the CDR3 is TGTGCCAGCAGCTCAGAGAAACAGGGCGCCGGGGAGCTGTTTTTT.

The chain recombines TRBV28 with TRBJ2-3; D unclear. The germline V gene encodes CDR1 MDHEN and CDR2 SYDVKM. Trimming took off 2 bases at V and 5 bases at J, with 5 bases between the two ends. CDR3 size: 12 residues. The CDR3 DNA reads as TGTGCCAGCAGTTTAAATATAGATACGCAGTATTTT. This codes for CASSLNIDTQYF.

This clonotype was observed a few times. The chain is built from TRBV5-1 and TRBJ2-1; D unresolved. V lost 1 base to trimming and J lost 8 bases, with 4 bases between them. Germline loops: CDR1 SGHRS, CDR2 YFSETQ. The CDR3 loop spans 11 amino acids. CDR3 DNA: TGCGCCAGCAGCTTGTGGTATGAGCAGTTCTTC. Its protein is CASSLWYEQFF.

V is TRBV24-1 and J is TRBJ2-7, with 7 positions matching TRBD1. The CDR3 runs to 12 residues. The junction had 11 bases not matched to a gene; V was cut back by 12 bases and J by 7 bases. CDR1 and CDR2 from the germline V gene are KGHDR and SFDVKD. In nucleotides, the CDR3 is TGTGCCCCGGCGAGGGGGCTGGGGGAGCAGTACGTC. This gives the protein CAPARGLGEQYV.

For the CDR3, the DNA is TGTGCCAGCAGTTCCGGACAGGGGGCGCGGACGGAGACCCAGTACTTC. Protein product: CASSSGQGARTETQYF. The genes are TRBV28 and TRBJ2-5, with 11 bases that match TRBD1. The ends lost 4 bases at V and 5 bases at J; junction bases unmatched: 9. The CDR3 loop spans 16 amino acids. Looked up from germline, CDR1 is MDHEN and CDR2 is SYDVKM.

The chain links TRBV3-1 to TRBJ2-3, with a possible D match to TRBD1 (5 bases). This CDR3 has 13 residues. In germline, CDR1 is LGHDT, CDR2 YNNKEL (reference sequence). The germline V and J ends were trimmed by 2 bases and 8 bases, with 11 bases remaining between them. In nucleotides, the CDR3 is TGTGCCAGCAGCCAACTGTCCCAGGGTACGCAGTATTTT. The encoded protein is CASSQLSQGTQYF.

This chain joins TRBV11-2 and TRBJ2-2; 8 positions match TRBD1. This CDR3 region has 18 residues. The germline gives CDR1 SGHAT, CDR2 FQNNGV. V trimming: 4 bases; J trimming: 7 bases; junction bases outside the gene matches: 17. The chain's CDR3 is CASSSFRPRDRLGGELFF. The DNA of the CDR3 is TGTGCCAGCAGCTCCTTCCGGCCCCGGGACAGGCTTGGCGGGGAGCTGTTTTTT.

This clonotype appeared a single time. V and J are TRBV28 and TRBJ2-1, with a possible D match to TRBD1 (6 bases). The CDR3 consists of 15 residues. Germline assignment: CDR1 MDHEN and CDR2 SYDVKM. V shed 7 bases and J shed 1 base, with 14 bases lying between them. The CDR3: CASTLGGQSYNEQFF. CDR3 sequence (DNA): TGTGCCAGCACCCTAGGGGGTCAATCCTACAATGAGCAGTTCTTC.

This clonotype was counted a few times. V usage is TRBV6-1 and J usage is TRBJ2-3; no definite D call. Deletions cut 1 base from V and 6 bases from J, with 11 bases between. The CDR3 totals 14 residues. Germline V lookup: CDR1 MNHNS, CDR2 SASEGT. The DNA of the CDR3 is TGTGCCAGCAGTGAAGTGAACTCTCCGGATACGCAGTATTTT. Translated: CASSEVNSPDTQYF.

V and J are TRBV7-2 and TRBJ1-6; D is unclear. Germline V gene sequence: CDR1 SGHTA, CDR2 FQGNSA. The CDR3 consists of 13 residues. Trimming stripped 1 base from V and 10 bases from J, with 8 bases between. CDR3 DNA sequence: TGTGCCAGCAGCTTAGGGTGGAGCTCACCCCTCCACTTT. This gives the protein CASSLGWSSPLHF.

The chain carries TRBV2 and TRBJ2-6, with TRBD1 matching 7 bases. Trimming cost V 7 bases and J 0 bases; bases outside gene matches: 3. Per the germline V gene, CDR1 is SNHLY and CDR2 is FYNNEI. CDR3 size: 15 residues. The CDR3 nucleotides are TGTGCCAGCACGGGACAGCTCTCTGGGGCCAACGTCCTGACTTTC. Amino acids: CASTGQLSGANVLTF.

This chain joins TRBV11-2 and TRBJ2-5; TRBD2 matches at 10 bases. The CDR3 consists of 15 residues. V was clipped by 8 bases and J by 4 bases; unmatched bases: 10. From germline, CDR1 is SGHAT and CDR2 FQNNGV. CDR3 in DNA: TGTGCCAGCGGTCGAGCGGGGGGGCCAGTAGAGACCCAGTACTTC. Translated, it gives CASGRAGGPVETQYF.

In this sample, this clonotype turned up a few times. The chain is built from TRBV20-1 and TRBJ1-1; D unclear. Trimming left V 6 bases short and J 3 bases short, with 11 bases between. From germline, CDR1 is DFQATT and CDR2 SNEGSKA (reference sequence). This CDR3 has 12 amino acids. CDR3 sequence reads: CSAFGRDTEAFF. In nucleotides, the CDR3 is TGCAGTGCATTCGGGAGGGACACTGAAGCTTTCTTT.

V is TRBV5-1 and J is TRBJ1-2; unclear D gene. This CDR3 comprises 16 residues. Trimming took 1 base from V and 0 from J, leaving 13 bases between them. Germline V gene lookup returns CDR1 SGHRS and CDR2 YFSETQ. The CDR3 here is CASSLRILGTNYGYTF. The CDR3 DNA follows: TGCGCCAGCAGCTTGAGAATCCTCGGGACTAACTATGGCTACACCTTC.

The chain employs TRBV4-3 and TRBJ2-7; maybe TRBD2 (5 bases). The V gene lost 1 base and the J gene lost 3 bases, with 19 bases spanning the gap. The CDR3 is made up of 17 amino acids. Germline assignment: CDR1 LGHNA and CDR2 YSLEER. DNA of the CDR3: TGCGCCAGCAGCCAAGGGTTCGCTCTCGGGGAAGACTACGAGCAGTACTTC. Translating gives CASSQGFALGEDYEQYF.

This rearrangement joins TRBV20-1 to TRBJ1-5; 8 nucleotides line up with TRBD1. The germline V gene encodes CDR1 DFQATT and CDR2 SNEGSKA (reference sequence). J was trimmed by 4 bases and V by 4 bases; bases with no gene match: 3. The CDR3 extends over 13 amino acids. CDR3 sequence reads: CSAIGQGNQPQHF. The CDR3 DNA reads TGCAGTGCTATCGGACAGGGAAATCAGCCCCAGCATTTT.

This clonotype was seen repeatedly, ten times or more. The chain couples TRBV20-1 to TRBJ2-3, with 8 nucleotides matching TRBD2. The V and J ends lost 5 bases and 6 bases, in that order; junction bases with no gene match: 4. Germline loops: CDR1 DFQATT, CDR2 SNEGSKA (reference sequence). CDR3 size: 12 residues. CDR3 in DNA: TGCAGTGCTGGCGGGGGGAGCGATACGCAGTATTTT. Protein product: CSAGGGSDTQYF.

This clonotype was picked up many times. J is TRBJ2-7 and V is TRBV20-1; TRBD1 matches 12 bases. V lost 1 base, J lost 6 bases, and 7 bases stayed unmatched. The CDR3 extends over 15 amino acids. Germline V gives CDR1 DFQATT, CDR2 SNEGSKA (reference sequence). The CDR3 here is CSARAPGQGAGEQYV. The CDR3 coding sequence is TGCAGTGCTAGAGCCCCGGGACAGGGGGCCGGCGAGCAGTACGTC.

V is TRBV2 and J is TRBJ2-5, with D unresolved. Germline V lookup: CDR1 SNHLY, CDR2 FYNNEI. The V end lost 8 bases, the J end lost 3 bases, and 7 bases lay between the germline ends. The CDR3 is 11 amino acids. The DNA of the CDR3 is TGTGCCAGCGCGGCAGAAGAGACCCAGTACTTC. Protein sequence: CASAAEETQYF.